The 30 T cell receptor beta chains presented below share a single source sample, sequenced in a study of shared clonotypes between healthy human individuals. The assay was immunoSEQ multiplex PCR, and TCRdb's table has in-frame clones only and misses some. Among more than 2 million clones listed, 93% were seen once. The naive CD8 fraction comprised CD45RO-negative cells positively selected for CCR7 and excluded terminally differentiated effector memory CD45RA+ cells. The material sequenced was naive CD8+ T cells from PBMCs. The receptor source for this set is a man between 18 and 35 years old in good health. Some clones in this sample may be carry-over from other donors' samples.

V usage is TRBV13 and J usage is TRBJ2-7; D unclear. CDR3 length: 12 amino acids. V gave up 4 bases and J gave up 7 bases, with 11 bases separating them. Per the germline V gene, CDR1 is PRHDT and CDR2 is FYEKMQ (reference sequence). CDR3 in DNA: TGTGCCAGCAGCTGGGGAAGTGGGGAGCAGTACTTC. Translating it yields CASSWGSGEQYF. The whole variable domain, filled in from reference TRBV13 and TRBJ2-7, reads AAGVIQSPRHLIKEKRETATLKCYPIPRHDTVYWYQQGPGQDPQFLISFYEKMQSDKGSIPDRFSAQQFSDYHSELNMSSLELGDSALYFCASSWGSGEQYFGPGTRLTVT.

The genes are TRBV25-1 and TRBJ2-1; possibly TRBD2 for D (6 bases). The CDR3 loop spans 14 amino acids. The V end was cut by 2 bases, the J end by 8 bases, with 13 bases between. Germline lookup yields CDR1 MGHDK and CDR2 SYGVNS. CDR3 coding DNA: TGTGCCAGCAGTGAACGGCGGGATAGCGATGAGCAGTTCTTC. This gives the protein CASSERRDSDEQFF.

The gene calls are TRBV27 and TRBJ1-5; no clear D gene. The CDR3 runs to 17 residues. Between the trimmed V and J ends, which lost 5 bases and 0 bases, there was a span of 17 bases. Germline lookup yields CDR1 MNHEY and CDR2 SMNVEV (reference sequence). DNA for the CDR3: TGTGCCAGCAGTCCGACCAAGGGTTTCACTAGCAATCAGCCCCAGCATTTT. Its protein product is CASSPTKGFTSNQPQHF.

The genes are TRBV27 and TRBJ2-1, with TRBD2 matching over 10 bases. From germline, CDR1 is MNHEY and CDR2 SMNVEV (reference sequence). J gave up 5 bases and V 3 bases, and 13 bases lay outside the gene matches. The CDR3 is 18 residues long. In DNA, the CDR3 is TGTGCCAGCAGTTTTAGGCTAGCGGGAGCGGTAGGGGACAATGAGCAGTTCTTC. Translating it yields CASSFRLAGAVGDNEQFF.

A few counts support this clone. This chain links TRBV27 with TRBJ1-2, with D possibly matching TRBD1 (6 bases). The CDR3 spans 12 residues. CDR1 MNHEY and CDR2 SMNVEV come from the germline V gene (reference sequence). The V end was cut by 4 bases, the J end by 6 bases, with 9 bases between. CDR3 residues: CASSSGVDGYTF. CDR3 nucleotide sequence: TGTGCCAGCAGTTCAGGGGTTGATGGCTACACCTTC.

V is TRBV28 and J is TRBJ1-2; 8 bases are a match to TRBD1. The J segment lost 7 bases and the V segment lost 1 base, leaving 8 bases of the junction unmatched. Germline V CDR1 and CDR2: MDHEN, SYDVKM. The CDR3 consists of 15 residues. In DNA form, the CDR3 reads TGTGCCAGCAGTTTATCGGATCAGGGGGCGAGTGGCTACACCTTC. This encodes CASSLSDQGASGYTF.

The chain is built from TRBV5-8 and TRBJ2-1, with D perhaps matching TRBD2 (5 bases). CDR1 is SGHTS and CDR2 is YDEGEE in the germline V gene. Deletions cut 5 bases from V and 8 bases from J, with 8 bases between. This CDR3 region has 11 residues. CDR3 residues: CASRGRDEQFF. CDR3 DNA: TGTGCCAGCAGGGGGAGAGATGAGCAGTTCTTC.

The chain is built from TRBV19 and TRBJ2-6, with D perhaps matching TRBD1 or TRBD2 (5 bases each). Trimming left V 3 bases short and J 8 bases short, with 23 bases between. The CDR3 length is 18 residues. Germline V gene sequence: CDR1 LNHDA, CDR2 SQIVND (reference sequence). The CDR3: CASSIWDLTGLFPNVLTF. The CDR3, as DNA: TGTGCCAGTAGTATTTGGGACCTGACGGGCCTTTTTCCCAACGTCCTGACTTTC.

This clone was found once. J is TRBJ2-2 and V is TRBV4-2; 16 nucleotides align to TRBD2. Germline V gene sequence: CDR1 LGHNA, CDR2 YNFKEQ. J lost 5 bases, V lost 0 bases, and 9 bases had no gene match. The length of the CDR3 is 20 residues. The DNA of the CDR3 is TGTGCCAGCAGCCAAGACCTATTGGGACTAGCGGGAGGGAGAACCGGGGAGCTGTTTTTT. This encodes CASSQDLLGLAGGRTGELFF.

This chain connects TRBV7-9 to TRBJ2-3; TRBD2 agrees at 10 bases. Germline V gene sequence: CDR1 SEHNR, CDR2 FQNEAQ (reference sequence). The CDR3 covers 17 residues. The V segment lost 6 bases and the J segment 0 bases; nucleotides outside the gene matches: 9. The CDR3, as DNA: TGTGCCAGCAGATCGGGACTAGCGCCTTCTAGCACAGATACGCAGTATTTT. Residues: CASRSGLAPSSTDTQYF. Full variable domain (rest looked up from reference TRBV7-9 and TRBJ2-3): DTGVSQNPRHKITKRGQNVTFRCDPISEHNRLYWYRQTLGQGPEFLTYFQNEAQLEKSRLLSDRFSAERPKGSFSTLEIQRTEQGDSAMYLCASRSGLAPSSTDTQYFGPGTRLTVL.

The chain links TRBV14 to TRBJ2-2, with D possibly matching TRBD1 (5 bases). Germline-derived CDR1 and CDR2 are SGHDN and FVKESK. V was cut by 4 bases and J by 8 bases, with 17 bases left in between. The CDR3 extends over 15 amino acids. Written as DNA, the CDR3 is TGTGCCAGCAGCCCCAACCCCAGAGCAGGGGGGGAGCTGTTTTTT. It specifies CASSPNPRAGGELFF.

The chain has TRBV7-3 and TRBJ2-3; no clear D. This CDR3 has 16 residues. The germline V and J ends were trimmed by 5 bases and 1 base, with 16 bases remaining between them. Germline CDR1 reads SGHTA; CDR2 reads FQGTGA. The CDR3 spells CASSAPVRRGTDTQYF. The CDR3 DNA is TGTGCCAGCAGCGCCCCAGTGCGACGGGGCACAGATACGCAGTATTTT.

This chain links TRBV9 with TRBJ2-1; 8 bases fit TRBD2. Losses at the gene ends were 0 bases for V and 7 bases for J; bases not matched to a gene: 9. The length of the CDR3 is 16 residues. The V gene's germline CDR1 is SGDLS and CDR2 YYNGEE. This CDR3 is CASSVGTSLESNEQFF. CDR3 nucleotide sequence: TGTGCCAGCAGCGTAGGGACTAGCCTAGAGAGTAATGAGCAGTTCTTC.

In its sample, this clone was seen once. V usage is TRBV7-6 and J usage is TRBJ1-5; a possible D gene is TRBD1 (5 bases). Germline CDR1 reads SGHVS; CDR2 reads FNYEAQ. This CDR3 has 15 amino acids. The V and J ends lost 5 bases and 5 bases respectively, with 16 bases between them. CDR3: CASSPGWGGDQPQHF. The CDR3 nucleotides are TGTGCCAGCAGCCCTGGCTGGGGCGGCGATCAGCCCCAGCATTTT.

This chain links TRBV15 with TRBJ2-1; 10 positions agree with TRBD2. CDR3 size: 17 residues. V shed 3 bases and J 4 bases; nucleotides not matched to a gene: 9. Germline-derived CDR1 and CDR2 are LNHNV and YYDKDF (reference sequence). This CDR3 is CATSRYSGRAVYNEQFF. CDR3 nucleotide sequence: TGTGCCACCAGCAGGTACAGCGGGAGGGCCGTGTACAATGAGCAGTTCTTC.

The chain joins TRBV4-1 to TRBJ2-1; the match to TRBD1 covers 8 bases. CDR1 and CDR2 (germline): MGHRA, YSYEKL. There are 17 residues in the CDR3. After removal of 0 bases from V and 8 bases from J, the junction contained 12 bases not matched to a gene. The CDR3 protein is CASSQDLGQGAIDEQFF. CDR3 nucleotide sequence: TGCGCCAGCAGCCAAGATCTTGGTCAGGGGGCCATCGATGAGCAGTTCTTC.

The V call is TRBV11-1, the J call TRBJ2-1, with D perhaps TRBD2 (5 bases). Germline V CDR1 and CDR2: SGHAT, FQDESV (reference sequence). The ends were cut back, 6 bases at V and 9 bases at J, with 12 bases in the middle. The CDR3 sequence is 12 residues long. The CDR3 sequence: CASSLAPAEQFF. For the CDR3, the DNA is TGTGCCAGCAGTCTAGCACCGGCTGAGCAGTTCTTC.

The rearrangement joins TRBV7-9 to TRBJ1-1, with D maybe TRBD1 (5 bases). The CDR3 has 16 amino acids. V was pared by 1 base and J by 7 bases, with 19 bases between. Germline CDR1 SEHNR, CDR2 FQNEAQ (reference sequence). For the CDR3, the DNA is TGTGCCAGCAGCTTAGAGTTTGGGGCTGCGGGGGGTGAAGCTTTCTTT. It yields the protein CASSLEFGAAGGEAFF.

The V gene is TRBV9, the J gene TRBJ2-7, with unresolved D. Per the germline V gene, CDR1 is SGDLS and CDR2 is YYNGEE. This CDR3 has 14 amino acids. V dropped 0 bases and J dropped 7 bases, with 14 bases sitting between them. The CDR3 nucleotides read TGTGCCAGCAGCGTAGCTACGGCCCCTCGGGAGCAGTACTTC. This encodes CASSVATAPREQYF.

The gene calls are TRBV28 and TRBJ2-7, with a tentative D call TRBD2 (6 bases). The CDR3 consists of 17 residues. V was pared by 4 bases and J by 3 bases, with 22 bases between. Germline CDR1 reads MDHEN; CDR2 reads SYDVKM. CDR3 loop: CASSSPRETISFYEQYF. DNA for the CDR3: TGTGCCAGCAGTTCACCCCGGGAGACTATTAGTTTCTACGAGCAGTACTTC.

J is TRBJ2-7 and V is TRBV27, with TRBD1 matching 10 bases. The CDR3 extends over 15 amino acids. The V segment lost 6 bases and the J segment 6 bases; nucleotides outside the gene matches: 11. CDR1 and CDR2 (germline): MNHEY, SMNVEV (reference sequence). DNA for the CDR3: TGTGCCAGCAGCGAAGTGTTAGGACAGGGGGGCGAGCAGTACTTC. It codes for CASSEVLGQGGEQYF.

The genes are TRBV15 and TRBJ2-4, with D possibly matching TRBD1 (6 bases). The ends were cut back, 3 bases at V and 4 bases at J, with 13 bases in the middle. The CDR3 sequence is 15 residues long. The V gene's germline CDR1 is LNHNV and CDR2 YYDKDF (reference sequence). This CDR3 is CATSRNRDIKNIQYF. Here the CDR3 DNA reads TGTGCCACCAGCAGGAACCGGGACATAAAAAACATTCAGTACTTC. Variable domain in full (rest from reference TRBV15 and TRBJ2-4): DAMVIQNPRYQVTQFGKPVTLSCSQTLNHNVMYWYQQKSSQAPKLLFHYYDKDFNNEADTPDNFQSRRPNTSFCFLDIRSPGLGDTAMYLCATSRNRDIKNIQYFGAGTRLSVL.

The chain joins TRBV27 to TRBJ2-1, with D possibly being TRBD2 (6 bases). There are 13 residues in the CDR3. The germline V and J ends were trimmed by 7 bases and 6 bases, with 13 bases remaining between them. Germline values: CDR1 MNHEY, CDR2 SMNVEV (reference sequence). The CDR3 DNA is TGTGCCAGCACCCATGGGGGGAGCAATGAGCAGTTCTTC. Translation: CASTHGGSNEQFF.

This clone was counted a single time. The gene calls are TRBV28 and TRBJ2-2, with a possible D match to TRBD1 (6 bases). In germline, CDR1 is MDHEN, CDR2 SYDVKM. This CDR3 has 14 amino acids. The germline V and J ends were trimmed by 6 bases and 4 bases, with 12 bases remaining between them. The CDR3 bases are TGTGCCAGCAGAGAGCAGGGGCTCACCGGGGAGCTGTTTTTT. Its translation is CASREQGLTGELFF.

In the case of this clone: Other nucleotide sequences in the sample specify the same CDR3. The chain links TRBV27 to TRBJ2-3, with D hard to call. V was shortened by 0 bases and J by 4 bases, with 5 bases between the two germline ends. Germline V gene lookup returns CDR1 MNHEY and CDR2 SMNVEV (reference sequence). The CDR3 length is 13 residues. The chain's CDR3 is CASSLSRADTQYF. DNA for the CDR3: TGTGCCAGCAGTTTATCTCGCGCAGATACGCAGTATTTT.

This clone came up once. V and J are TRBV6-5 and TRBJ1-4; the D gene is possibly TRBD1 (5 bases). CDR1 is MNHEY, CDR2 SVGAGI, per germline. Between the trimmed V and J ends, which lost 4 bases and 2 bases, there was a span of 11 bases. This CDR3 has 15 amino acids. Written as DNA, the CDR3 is TGTGCCAGCAGTTTCGGGACGGCCACTAATGAAAAACTGTTTTTT. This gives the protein CASSFGTATNEKLFF.

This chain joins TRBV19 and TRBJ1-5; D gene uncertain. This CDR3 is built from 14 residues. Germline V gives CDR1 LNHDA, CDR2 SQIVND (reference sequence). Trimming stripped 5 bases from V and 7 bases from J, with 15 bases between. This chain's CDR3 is CASSPRLPGQPQHF. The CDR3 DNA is TGTGCCAGTAGTCCTAGGTTACCGGGGCAGCCCCAGCATTTT.

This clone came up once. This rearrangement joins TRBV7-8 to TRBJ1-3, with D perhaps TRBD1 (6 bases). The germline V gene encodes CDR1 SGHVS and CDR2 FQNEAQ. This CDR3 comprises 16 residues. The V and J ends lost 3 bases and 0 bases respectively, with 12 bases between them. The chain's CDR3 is CASSLMGHSSGNTIYF. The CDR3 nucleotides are TGTGCCAGCAGCTTGATGGGACATAGCTCTGGAAACACCATATATTTT. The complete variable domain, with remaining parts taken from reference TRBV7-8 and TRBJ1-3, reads GAGVSQSPRYKVAKRGQDVALRCDPISGHVSLFWYQQALGQGPEFLTYFQNEAQLDKSGLPSDRFFAERPEGSVSTLKIQRTQQEDSAVYLCASSLMGHSSGNTIYFGEGSWLTVV.

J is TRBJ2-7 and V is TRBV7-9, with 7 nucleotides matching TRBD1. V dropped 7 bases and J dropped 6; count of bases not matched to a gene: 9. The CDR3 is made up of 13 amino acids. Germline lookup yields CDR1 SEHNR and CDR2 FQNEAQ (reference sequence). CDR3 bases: TGTGCCAGCACACAGGGGCTTTCGTTCGAGCAGTACTTC. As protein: CASTQGLSFEQYF.

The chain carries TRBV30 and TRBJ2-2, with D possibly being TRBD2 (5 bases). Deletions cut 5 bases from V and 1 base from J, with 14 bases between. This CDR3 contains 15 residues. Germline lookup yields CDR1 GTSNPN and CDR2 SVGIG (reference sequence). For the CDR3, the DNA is TGTGCCTGGGGGGTAGAGGGATGGAACACCGGGGAGCTGTTTTTT. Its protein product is CAWGVEGWNTGELFF.